Reported below is one T cell receptor (beta chain). The data are from a study of blood T cell repertoires in COVID-19. Turning to the study itself: Samples came from the United States, Italy and Spain, spanning acute and convalescent COVID-19. Sample material is recorded as cDNA or gDNA derived from T cells, B-cell-depleted T cells, or PBMCs.

In the study's own analysis: Estimated nucleated cell counts came from reference gene primer amplification. Clones were read by immunoSEQ multiplex PCR, and TCRdb kept only the in-frame ones, dropping some. Clone size and the V and J calls come from that table; the DNA yielded D and trimming. The sample has under 70,000 clones; more than 75% are singletons. The receptor was derived from a man between 45 and 60 years old with acute or convalescent COVID-19. Sequences were obtained from peripheral blood.

CDR3 sequence reads: CASSLVYQETQYF. The CDR3, as DNA: TGTGCCAGCAGCTTAGTATACCAAGAGACCCAGTACTTC. V gene TRBV7-2 combines with J gene TRBJ2-5; D unclear. V gave up 1 base and J gave up 0 bases, with 3 bases separating them. Per germline, CDR1 SGHTA and CDR2 FQGNSA. The CDR3 is 13 amino acids.